The T cell receptor (beta chain) described here comes from a study of regulatory T cells in long-lasting Graves disease. Per germline, CDR1 SEHNR and CDR2 FQNEAQ (reference sequence). The V gene lost 1 base and the J gene lost 4 bases, with 20 bases spanning the gap. This CDR3 is 17 amino acids long. For TCR beta, libraries came from iRepertoire HTBI primers and Arm-PCR of CDR3 regions. A single record per CDR3 protein comes from TCRdb applying MiXCR to the multiplex PCR reads. In the table there are some 470,000 distinct CDR3 sequences, roughly 21% of which are singletons. Time point meaning: persistent/refractory GD, antithyroid drugs over 5 years with positive TRAb. PBMCs provided the RNA from which the TCR library was made.

The chain combines TRBV7-9 with TRBJ2-7, with D perhaps TRBD2 (8 bases). The receptor comes from a female donor with Graves disease. This material consisted of peripheral blood mononuclear cells (PBMCs), taken when the disease was refractory, from a patient treated with antithyroid drugs. The CDR3 protein is CASSLDGGGRGSYEQYF. In DNA form, the CDR3 reads TGTGCCAGCAGCTTAGACGGGGGGGGCAGGGGGTCTTACGAGCAGTACTTC.